These 24 T cell receptor beta chains share one sample of origin, sequenced in a study of OX40 agonist ivuxolimab in advanced cancers. Clones were sequenced by immunoSEQ multiplex PCR, and TCRdb holds only the in-frame ones, with some missing. The sample holds just under 85,000 clones, roughly 84% seen once. Sequenced here: CD4+ or CD8+ T cells sorted from blood, sampled in a trial of the OX40 agonist ivuxolimab. The origin of the receptors is an adult with an advanced solid tumor such as melanoma, head and neck, liver or kidney cancer.

J is TRBJ1-6 and V is TRBV6-6; D possibly corresponds to TRBD1 (6 bases). Trimming took 2 bases from V and 10 from J, leaving 12 bases between them. Germline CDR1 is MNHNY and CDR2 is SVGAGI (reference sequence). The CDR3 sequence is 14 residues long. The DNA for the CDR3 is TGTGCCAGCAGTTACGGGGGGCTAGGATCACCCCTCCACTTT. Encoded protein: CASSYGGLGSPLHF.

The rearrangement uses TRBV5-4 and TRBJ2-3; D is uncertain. V lost 4 bases and J 2 bases, leaving 5 bases between the germline ends. The CDR3 loop spans 12 amino acids. Germline CDR1 reads SGHNT; CDR2 reads YYREEE (reference sequence). CDR3 DNA: TGTGCCAGCAGCGTCCTCACAGATACGCAGTATTTT. Protein: CASSVLTDTQYF.

The chain has TRBV19 and TRBJ1-1, with 12 bases fitting TRBD1. There are 17 residues in the CDR3. CDR1 and CDR2 (germline): LNHDA, SQIVND (reference sequence). Losses at the gene ends were 3 bases for V and 4 bases for J; bases not matched to a gene: 9. The CDR3 bases are TGTGCCAGTAGTATTGGAGGGGGACAGGGGGCTTTCACTGAAGCTTTCTTT. It encodes CASSIGGGQGAFTEAFF.

The V gene is TRBV28, the J gene TRBJ1-2; no reliable D call. The CDR3 is 16 residues long. The ends were cut back, 5 bases at V and 3 bases at J, with 19 bases in the middle. CDR1 is MDHEN, CDR2 SYDVKM, per germline. This CDR3 reads CASSTPRQATHYGYTF. The CDR3 region has the DNA TGTGCCAGCAGTACACCTAGGCAGGCCACTCACTATGGCTACACCTTC.

The J gene is TRBJ2-3, the V gene TRBV18; D gene unclear. Trimming removed 2 bases at V and 0 bases at J, with 9 bases between. CDR3 length equals 15 residues. Germline CDR1 reads KGHSH; CDR2 reads LQKENI. CDR3 coding DNA: TGTGCCAGCTCACCAGCTACCCTTAGCACAGATACGCAGTATTTT. Encoded protein: CASSPATLSTDTQYF.

This chain links TRBV14 with TRBJ1-1; 9 nucleotides align to TRBD1. The CDR3 is made up of 19 amino acids. The V and J ends lost 3 bases and 5 bases, in that order; junction bases with no gene match: 19. Germline V gene lookup returns CDR1 SGHDN and CDR2 FVKESK. The CDR3 sequence: CASSQKTLDRGRRRTEAFF. CDR3 DNA: TGTGCCAGCAGCCAGAAAACCCTGGACAGGGGAAGGAGAAGGACTGAAGCTTTCTTT. Looking up the rest from reference TRBV14 and TRBJ1-1 gives the full variable domain: EAGVTQFPSHSVIEKGQTVTLRCDPISGHDNLYWYRRVMGKEIKFLLHFVKESKQDESGMPNNRFLAERTGGTYSTLKVQPAELEDSGVYFCASSQKTLDRGRRRTEAFFGQGTRLTVV.

The rearrangement uses TRBV29-1 and TRBJ2-5; no firm D call. V was trimmed by 7 bases and J by 5 bases, leaving 11 bases between them. Germline V lookup: CDR1 SQVTM, CDR2 ANQGSEA. CDR3 length: 11 amino acids. In DNA form, the CDR3 reads TGCAGCGCGACCGAGTTGGAGACCCAGTACTTC. It translates to CSATELETQYF.

The genes are TRBV7-2 and TRBJ2-5, with 12 bases matching TRBD2. CDR3 length: 12 residues. V shed 9 bases, J shed 10 bases, and the junction held 6 bases outside the gene matches. CDR1 and CDR2 from the germline V gene are SGHTA and FQGNSA. The CDR3 nucleotides are TGTGCCAGTCGACTAGCGGGGGCTTACCAGTACTTC. It encodes CASRLAGAYQYF.

There are a few counts of this clone. The rearrangement joins TRBV7-9 to TRBJ2-2; maybe TRBD2 (5 bases). CDR3 length: 14 amino acids. Germline CDR1 is SEHNR and CDR2 is FQNEAQ (reference sequence). Between the trimmed V and J ends, which lost 5 bases and 4 bases, there was a span of 11 bases. CDR3 sequence reads: CASSPRGSTGELFF. The DNA for the CDR3 is TGTGCCAGCAGCCCTCGGGGAAGCACCGGGGAGCTGTTTTTT.

The chain has TRBV28 and TRBJ1-2; 7 nucleotides align to TRBD1. The germline V gene encodes CDR1 MDHEN and CDR2 SYDVKM. V gave up 4 bases and J gave up 6 bases; unmatched junction bases: 8. This CDR3 has 14 residues. CDR3 region: CASSWTGGPHGYTF. The CDR3 DNA reads TGTGCCAGCAGTTGGACAGGAGGCCCACATGGCTACACCTTC.

This clone came up once. The gene calls are TRBV5-1 and TRBJ1-5; D is perhaps TRBD1 (6 bases). The CDR3 extends over 15 amino acids. The germline V and J ends were trimmed by 0 bases and 3 bases, with 10 bases remaining between them. Germline V lookup: CDR1 SGHRS, CDR2 YFSETQ. DNA for the CDR3: TGCGCCAGCAGCTTGGCCGGGGACAACAATCAGCCCCAGCATTTT. It specifies CASSLAGDNNQPQHF. The whole variable domain, remainder taken from reference TRBV5-1 and TRBJ1-5, is KAGVTQTPRYLIKTRGQQVTLSCSPISGHRSVSWYQQTPGQGLQFLFEYFSETQRNKGNFPGRFSGRQFSNSRSEMNVSTLELGDSALYLCASSLAGDNNQPQHFGDGTRLSIL.

A few counts support this clone. J is TRBJ1-1 and V is TRBV7-3; D remains ambiguous. Trimming pared 5 bases from V and 1 base from J, leaving 11 bases between. Germline CDR1 reads SGHTA; CDR2 reads FQGTGA. This CDR3 is built from 14 residues. The CDR3 here is CASSRGGRNTEAFF. In DNA form, the CDR3 reads TGTGCCAGCAGCCGCGGTGGGAGGAACACTGAAGCTTTCTTT.

This CDR3 is CASTYYRDLIISPLHF. CDR3 nucleotides: TGTGCCAGCACTTATTACCGGGACCTTATTATTTCACCCCTCCACTTT. This chain uses TRBV5-5 with TRBJ1-6, with a possible D match to TRBD1 (5 bases). Trimming stripped 6 bases from V and 9 bases from J, with 22 bases between. Germline V lookup: CDR1 SGHKS, CDR2 YYEKEE (reference sequence). The CDR3 has 16 amino acids.

The V gene is TRBV28, the J gene TRBJ2-2; 10 nucleotides align to TRBD2. Germline CDR1 reads MDHEN; CDR2 reads SYDVKM. V trimming: 6 bases; J trimming: 0 bases; junction bases outside the gene matches: 7. CDR3 size: 17 residues. CDR3 sequence: CASSLTGLASNTGELFF. In DNA form, the CDR3 reads TGTGCCAGCAGCCTCACGGGACTAGCGTCGAACACCGGGGAGCTGTTTTTT. Using reference TRBV28 and TRBJ2-2 for the parts outside the CDR3, the full variable domain is DVKVTQSSRYLVKRTGEKVFLECVQDMDHENMFWYRQDPGLGLRLIYFSYDVKMKEKGDIPEGYSVSREKKERFSLILESASTNQTSMYLCASSLTGLASNTGELFFGEGSRLTVL.

This chain joins TRBV5-4 and TRBJ2-5, with a weak D call TRBD1 (5 bases). Trimming shortened V by 0 bases and J by 5 bases, and 14 bases separated the two germline ends. The CDR3 length is 15 residues. Germline CDR1 is SGHNT and CDR2 is YYREEE (reference sequence). CDR3 in amino acids: CASSLAGKEGETQYF. The CDR3 DNA reads as TGTGCCAGCAGCTTGGCAGGGAAAGAAGGGGAGACCCAGTACTTC.

In its sample, this clone was seen once. The genes are TRBV6-4 and TRBJ2-5; TRBD2 is a possible D gene (7 bases). Germline V gene data show CDR1 as MRHNA and CDR2 as SNTAGT. The V gene lost 2 bases and the J gene lost 4 bases, with 17 bases spanning the gap. There are 16 residues in the CDR3. The CDR3 sequence: CASSDKGGGAGETQYF. CDR3 in DNA: TGTGCCAGCAGTGACAAGGGAGGGGGGGCCGGAGAGACCCAGTACTTC.

The chain is built from TRBV5-1 and TRBJ2-2; D possibly uses TRBD1 or TRBD2 (6 bases each). This CDR3 spans 13 amino acids. CDR1 and CDR2 from the germline V gene are SGHRS and YFSETQ. V dropped 3 bases and J dropped 6 bases, with 9 bases sitting between them. The CDR3, as DNA: TGCGCCAGCAGCTCGGAGGGGGCCGGGGAGCTGTTTTTT. This sequence encodes CASSSEGAGELFF.

V and J are TRBV6-5 and TRBJ1-6; TRBD1 might be the D (5 bases). Trimming removed 7 bases at V and 6 bases at J, with 10 bases between. Germline V gene lookup returns CDR1 MNHEY and CDR2 SVGAGI. This CDR3 comprises 13 residues. The CDR3 reads CASTGRGNSPLHF. DNA of the CDR3: TGTGCCAGCACGGGGCGTGGTAATTCACCCCTCCACTTT.

This clone appeared a few times. V and J are TRBV30 and TRBJ1-6; TRBD1 agrees at 8 bases. CDR1 is GTSNPN and CDR2 is SVGIG in the germline V gene (reference sequence). V gave up 4 bases and J gave up 10 bases; unmatched junction bases: 9. The CDR3 runs 14 residues. This CDR3 is CAWNPRGRESPLHF. CDR3 nucleotides: TGTGCCTGGAATCCCAGGGGGCGAGAGTCACCCCTCCACTTT.

The chain recombines TRBV6-6 with TRBJ2-5; 7 positions agree with TRBD2. The germline V gene has CDR1 MNHNY and CDR2 SVGAGI (reference sequence). This CDR3 spans 14 amino acids. The trim removed 5 bases at V and 3 bases at J, leaving 6 bases unmatched. The CDR3 nucleotides read TGTGCCAGCAGTGTAGCGGGTAGGGAAGAGACCCAGTACTTC. Protein: CASSVAGREETQYF.

This sequence joins TRBV2 and TRBJ1-4, with 9 bases that match TRBD1. The CDR3 loop spans 15 amino acids. The V and J ends lost 0 bases and 6 bases, in that order; junction bases with no gene match: 2. The germline gives CDR1 SNHLY, CDR2 FYNNEI. CDR3 sequence (DNA): TGTGCCAGCAGTGAAGCGACAGGGGGGGATGAAAAACTGTTTTTT. This sequence encodes CASSEATGGDEKLFF.

The chain has TRBV19 and TRBJ1-4, with 7 nucleotides matching TRBD1. With V trimmed by 10 bases and J by 6 bases, 8 bases remained unmatched. CDR3 length equals 13 residues. Germline V gives CDR1 LNHDA, CDR2 SQIVND (reference sequence). The CDR3 bases are TGTGCCACCTCCGGGACAGCTTATGAAAAACTGTTTTTT. It codes for CATSGTAYEKLFF.

This clone was detected once. This rearrangement joins TRBV29-1 to TRBJ1-1, with 7 bases fitting TRBD1. With V trimmed by 6 bases and J by 5 bases, 12 bases remained unmatched. CDR3 length: 14 amino acids. CDR1 and CDR2 from the germline V gene are SQVTM and ANQGSEA. Here the CDR3 reads CSVGDVRGTTEAFF. As DNA, the CDR3 is TGCAGCGTAGGCGATGTCAGGGGGACTACTGAAGCTTTCTTT.

The chain joins TRBV5-5 to TRBJ1-3; D is undetermined. The germline V gene has CDR1 SGHKS and CDR2 YYEKEE (reference sequence). The CDR3 contains 14 residues. V lost 0 bases, J lost 1 base, and 5 bases lay in between. The CDR3 region has the DNA TGTGCCAGCAGCTTGGACTTATCTGGAAACACCATATATTTT. Translated, it gives CASSLDLSGNTIYF.